The 17 T cell receptor beta chains in this list originate from one sample, sequenced in a study of blood T cell repertoires in COVID-19. Generated by immunoSEQ multiplex PCR, the TCRdb table keeps only in-frame clones and is missing some. This repertoire shows 80,000 to 100,000 clones, 90% found once; its top ten account for 1.5% to 2%. The sample taken for sequencing was peripheral blood. All receptors derive from a man in his sixties with acute or convalescent COVID-19.

The chain joins TRBV24-1 to TRBJ1-2; 12 bases are shared with TRBD1. The CDR3 loop spans 16 amino acids. V was pared by 2 bases and J by 4 bases, with 4 bases of the junction left unmatched. Germline V gene sequence: CDR1 KGHDR, CDR2 SFDVKD. This CDR3 is CATSDSGTGGIYGYTF. The DNA for the CDR3 is TGTGCCACCAGTGATTCCGGGACAGGGGGCATCTATGGCTACACCTTC.

The sample holds one count of this clone. This chain connects TRBV6-1 to TRBJ2-2, with a tentative D call TRBD2 (6 bases). Looked up from germline, CDR1 is MNHNS and CDR2 is SASEGT. V was trimmed by 2 bases and J by 3 bases, leaving 7 bases between them. The CDR3 covers 14 residues. CDR3 nucleotide sequence: TGTGCCAGCAGTGAATCGGGGGACACCGGGGAGCTGTTTTTT. Translation gives CASSESGDTGELFF.

The chain couples TRBV10-3 to TRBJ1-1; possible D gene TRBD1, 5 bases. Germline CDR1 and CDR2: ENHRY and SYGVKD. CDR3 length: 14 amino acids. The V end lost 6 bases, the J end lost 2 bases, and 13 bases lay between the germline ends. Here the CDR3 DNA reads TGTGCCATCAGCTACGACAGTTCTAACACTGAAGCTTTCTTT. Encoded protein: CAISYDSSNTEAFF.

V usage is TRBV5-8 and J usage is TRBJ1-1; 7 bases match TRBD1. This CDR3 region has 14 residues. CDR1 is SGHTS, CDR2 YDEGEE, per germline. Losses at the gene ends were 4 bases for V and 3 bases for J; bases not matched to a gene: 6. The CDR3: CASSRGTDYTEAFF. DNA for the CDR3: TGTGCCAGCAGCCGAGGGACAGATTACACTGAAGCTTTCTTT.

The CDR3: CASSPRVGSSYNSPLHF. CDR3 sequence (DNA): TGTGCCAGCAGCCCGAGGGTCGGGAGCTCCTATAATTCACCCCTCCACTTT. The chain has TRBV5-4 and TRBJ1-6; the D is unclear. CDR3 size: 17 residues. The germline V and J ends were trimmed by 4 bases and 0 bases, with 14 bases remaining between them. The germline CDR1 and CDR2 sequences are SGHNT and YYREEE (reference sequence). Looking up the rest from reference TRBV5-4 and TRBJ1-6 gives the full variable domain: ETGVTQSPTHLIKTRGQQVTLRCSSQSGHNTVSWYQQALGQGPQFIFQYYREEENGRGNFPPRFSGLQFPNYSSELNVNALELDDSALYLCASSPRVGSSYNSPLHFGNGTRLTVT.

The chain links TRBV19 to TRBJ1-5; D call uncertain. CDR1 is LNHDA, CDR2 SQIVND, per germline (reference sequence). The CDR3 loop spans 16 amino acids. Trimming shortened V by 2 bases and J by 4 bases, and 15 bases separated the two germline ends. CDR3 coding DNA: TGTGCCAGTAGTATACGGTCAGCAGGAGGGAATCAGCCCCAGCATTTT. Its translation: CASSIRSAGGNQPQHF. Using reference TRBV19 and TRBJ1-5 for the parts outside the CDR3, the full variable domain is DGGITQSPKYLFRKEGQNVTLSCEQNLNHDAMYWYRQDPGQGLRLIYYSQIVNDFQKGDIAEGYSVSREKKESFPLTVTSAQKNPTAFYLCASSIRSAGGNQPQHFGDGTRLSIL.

The V and J genes are TRBV7-9 and TRBJ2-3; D gene unclear. Trimming took 9 bases from V and 0 from J, leaving 10 bases between them. CDR3 length: 13 residues. CDR1 is SEHNR, CDR2 FQNEAQ, per germline (reference sequence). The CDR3 sequence is CASAVGSTDTQYF. CDR3 coding DNA: TGTGCCAGTGCGGTCGGCAGCACAGATACGCAGTATTTT.

This chain connects TRBV5-1 to TRBJ2-5; 8 bases are shared with TRBD2. The CDR3 consists of 14 residues. Germline V gene sequence: CDR1 SGHRS, CDR2 YFSETQ. Trimming took 5 bases from V and 5 from J; bases not matched to a gene: 8. CDR3 residues: CASSSGGDGETQYF. CDR3 nucleotide sequence: TGCGCCAGCAGTTCCGGGGGGGATGGCGAGACCCAGTACTTC.

The V call is TRBV5-6, the J call TRBJ1-4; D is possibly TRBD1 (5 bases). CDR1 is SGHDT, CDR2 YYEEEE, per germline. This CDR3 is built from 15 residues. The germline V and J ends were trimmed by 4 bases and 6 bases, with 16 bases remaining between them. The CDR3 DNA follows: TGTGCCAGCAGCCACCGGGACGGCGGGGATGAAAAACTGTTTTTT. The encoded protein is CASSHRDGGDEKLFF.

The V and J genes are TRBV5-1 and TRBJ2-2; no definite D call. The CDR3 loop spans 15 amino acids. V lost 0 bases, J lost 6 bases, and 12 bases lay in between. CDR1 SGHRS and CDR2 YFSETQ come from the germline V gene. DNA of the CDR3: TGCGCCAGCAGCTTGGACACAAAGGCGGCCGGGGAGCTGTTTTTT. Its translation is CASSLDTKAAGELFF.

The rearrangement links TRBV7-9 to TRBJ1-1; D perhaps matches TRBD1 (6 bases). The germline V gene encodes CDR1 SEHNR and CDR2 FQNEAQ (reference sequence). CDR3 length: 14 residues. V was shortened by 8 bases and J by 3 bases, with 16 bases between the two germline ends. The DNA of the CDR3 is TGTGCCAGCCTCATCGGGCAGGGGTACACTGAAGCTTTCTTT. Encoded protein: CASLIGQGYTEAFF.

Here the CDR3 reads CAWSVARNEQFF. The CDR3 nucleotides are TGTGCCTGGAGTGTCGCACGGAATGAGCAGTTCTTC. This chain links TRBV30 with TRBJ2-1, with D hard to call. CDR1 is GTSNPN and CDR2 is SVGIG in the germline V gene (reference sequence). V lost 0 bases and J 7 bases, leaving 7 bases between the germline ends. The CDR3 spans 12 residues.

V and J are TRBV27 and TRBJ1-2, with 7 positions matching TRBD1. J lost 8 bases, V lost 0 bases, and 9 bases had no gene match. The CDR3 extends over 15 amino acids. Per the germline V gene, CDR1 is MNHEY and CDR2 is SMNVEV (reference sequence). Here the CDR3 reads CASSLSLAGQSGYTF. CDR3 nucleotides: TGTGCCAGCAGTTTATCTCTAGCGGGACAGAGCGGCTACACCTTC.

This clone was observed once. The gene calls are TRBV5-6 and TRBJ1-5, with unresolved D. The CDR3 contains 15 residues. V gave up 1 base and J gave up 0 bases, with 8 bases separating them. Germline V CDR1 and CDR2: SGHDT, YYEEEE. As DNA, the CDR3 is TGTGCCAGCAGCTTGAGAGGGTTTAGCAATCAGCCCCAGCATTTT. Translated: CASSLRGFSNQPQHF. Looking up the rest from reference TRBV5-6 and TRBJ1-5 gives the full variable domain: DAGVTQSPTHLIKTRGQQVTLRCSPKSGHDTVSWYQQALGQGPQFIFQYYEEEERQRGNFPDRFSGHQFPNYSSELNVNALLLGDSALYLCASSLRGFSNQPQHFGDGTRLSIL.

The chain carries TRBV7-6 and TRBJ1-6; 7 bases line up with TRBD1. CDR3 length equals 15 residues. Germline CDR1 is SGHVS and CDR2 is FNYEAQ. V was clipped by 0 bases and J by 8 bases; unmatched bases: 4. The CDR3 DNA sequence: TGTGCCAGCAGCTTAGCCCCTACAGGGGATTCACCCCTCCACTTT. Its translation: CASSLAPTGDSPLHF.

The rearrangement joins TRBV28 to TRBJ2-1; perhaps TRBD2 as D (5 bases). The V gene's germline CDR1 is MDHEN and CDR2 SYDVKM. Trimming cost V 3 bases and J 5 bases, with 14 bases left between them. The CDR3 spans 15 residues. The CDR3 sequence is CASSLRAMGNNEQFF. The CDR3 DNA sequence: TGTGCCAGCAGTTTGAGGGCTATGGGGAACAATGAGCAGTTCTTC.

The J gene is TRBJ1-6, the V gene TRBV7-2; maybe TRBD1 (6 bases). Germline assignment: CDR1 SGHTA and CDR2 FQGNSA. The CDR3 loop spans 18 amino acids. Trimming pared 2 bases from V and 5 bases from J, leaving 19 bases between. The CDR3 DNA is TGTGCCAGCAGCTTATCCGCCTATCGGGGACAAGATAATTCACCCCTCCACTTT. Protein: CASSLSAYRGQDNSPLHF.